What follows are 31 T cell receptor beta chains derived from one specimen sequenced in a study of T cell repertoires in cytomegalovirus infection. One entry per CDR3 protein, called by TCRdb with MiXCR from the reads. The data show roughly 190,000 distinct CDR3 sequences, 9.5% seen once. The sample taken for sequencing was PBMCs. The receptor source for this set is a human donor in good health (CMV status not recorded). Some clones in this sample may be carry-over from other donors' samples.

The genes are TRBV14 and TRBJ1-1; tentatively, D is TRBD1 (5 bases). V shed 8 bases and J shed 5 bases, with 15 bases lying between them. The germline CDR1 and CDR2 sequences are SGHDN and FVKESK. The length of the CDR3 is 13 residues. This CDR3 reads CASSMGPGTEAFF. CDR3 DNA sequence: TGTGCCAGCTCCATGGGGCCTGGGACTGAAGCTTTCTTT.

This clonotype has a handful of counts. V and J are TRBV5-4 and TRBJ2-3; perhaps D is TRBD1 or TRBD2 (5 bases each). Between the trimmed V and J ends, which lost 7 bases and 5 bases, there was a span of 17 bases. Germline loops: CDR1 SGHNT, CDR2 YYREEE (reference sequence). CDR3 length: 14 residues. CDR3 region: CASFGGTDLDTQYF. CDR3 sequence (DNA): TGTGCCAGCTTTGGGGGAACAGATTTAGATACGCAGTATTTT. Using reference TRBV5-4 and TRBJ2-3 for the parts outside the CDR3, the full variable domain is ETGVTQSPTHLIKTRGQQVTLRCSSQSGHNTVSWYQQALGQGPQFIFQYYREEENGRGNFPPRFSGLQFPNYSSELNVNALELDDSALYLCASFGGTDLDTQYFGPGTRLTVL.

This clonotype was recorded at least ten times. This sequence joins TRBV7-9 and TRBJ2-3; TRBD2 agrees at 14 bases. V lost 0 bases to trimming and J lost 2 bases; unmatched junction nucleotides: 7. Looked up from germline, CDR1 is SEHNR and CDR2 is FQNEAQ (reference sequence). This CDR3 has 19 amino acids. CDR3 sequence (DNA): TGTGCCAGCAGCTTAGCGATGGGACTAGCGGGGGCCTACACAGATACGCAGTATTTT. It specifies CASSLAMGLAGAYTDTQYF.

The sample holds many counts of this clonotype. The chain has TRBV11-2 and TRBJ2-3; 12 bases are shared with TRBD2. The length of the CDR3 is 17 residues. Germline V gene lookup returns CDR1 SGHAT and CDR2 FQNNGV. V lost 5 bases, J lost 0 bases, and 6 bases stayed unmatched. The CDR3 spells CASSPTGLAGSTDTQYF. The DNA of the CDR3 is TGTGCCAGCAGCCCGACGGGACTAGCGGGCAGCACAGATACGCAGTATTTT.

At least ten counts were recorded for this clonotype. J is TRBJ2-3 and V is TRBV15, with 12 positions matching TRBD2. CDR3 length: 17 residues. The germline gives CDR1 LNHNV, CDR2 YYDKDF (reference sequence). Losses at the gene ends were 5 bases for V and 2 bases for J; bases not matched to a gene: 8. The CDR3 reads CATSGSSGRAVTDTQYF. The DNA for the CDR3 is TGTGCCACCAGCGGGTCTAGCGGGAGGGCGGTCACAGATACGCAGTATTTT.

A few counts support this clonotype. The chain is built from TRBV14 and TRBJ1-1; D not resolved. The CDR3 has 16 residues. Germline CDR1 is SGHDN and CDR2 is FVKESK. The V end lost 2 bases, the J end lost 0 bases, and 13 bases lay between the germline ends. This chain's CDR3 is CASSQPPEGMNTEAFF. DNA for the CDR3: TGTGCCAGCAGCCAACCCCCAGAAGGGATGAACACTGAAGCTTTCTTT.

This clonotype has a count of ten or more. J is TRBJ1-4 and V is TRBV7-2, with TRBD1 identical over 10 bases. Germline CDR1 and CDR2: SGHTA and FQGNSA. The V and J ends lost 5 bases and 11 bases, in that order; junction bases with no gene match: 8. CDR3 length: 14 residues. DNA of the CDR3: TGTGCCAGCAGCAAACGGGACAGGGGACGCAAACTGTTTTTT. Translated: CASSKRDRGRKLFF.

The table lists this clonotype with many counts. V gene TRBV7-7 combines with J gene TRBJ2-5, with D unresolved. The germline V and J ends were trimmed by 4 bases and 4 bases, with 13 bases remaining between them. The CDR3 is 14 residues long. Germline V gives CDR1 SSHAT, CDR2 FNYEAQ (reference sequence). The CDR3 nucleotides read TGTGCCAGCAGCTCCGGCAGGAGCTTAGAGACCCAGTACTTC. Translating gives CASSSGRSLETQYF.

This clonotype has a count of ten or more. CDR3 loop: CASSVRLGTSGGEPNTGELFF. The DNA for the CDR3 is TGTGCCAGCAGCGTCCGGCTCGGGACTAGCGGGGGGGAACCGAACACCGGGGAGCTGTTTTTT. The chain employs TRBV7-9 and TRBJ2-2; TRBD2 matches 16 bases. Trimming at V came to 5 bases and at J to 0 bases, leaving 12 bases not matched to a gene. The CDR3 sequence is 21 residues long. CDR1 and CDR2 (germline): SEHNR, FQNEAQ (reference sequence).

This clonotype was counted ten times or more. The chain couples TRBV28 to TRBJ2-6; D assignment may be TRBD1 or TRBD2 (5 bases each). Germline V gene sequence: CDR1 MDHEN, CDR2 SYDVKM. Trimming removed 2 bases from V and 2 bases from J, with 16 bases in between. This CDR3 has 18 residues. Written as DNA, the CDR3 is TGTGCCAGCAGTTTAACTGGGGGAATAGGGGCTGGGGCCAACGTCCTGACTTTC. This sequence encodes CASSLTGGIGAGANVLTF.

CDR3 coding DNA: TGCAGCGTTGGAGAAGGCCCCCTCGACGAGCAGTACTTC. Translated, it gives CSVGEGPLDEQYF. The rearrangement joins TRBV29-1 to TRBJ2-7; unclear D gene. V lost 4 bases, J lost 5 bases, and 15 bases lay in between. Germline CDR1 reads SQVTM; CDR2 reads ANQGSEA. CDR3 length equals 13 residues.

This clonotype was counted only a few times. The rearrangement uses TRBV4-2 and TRBJ2-1; 10 bases align to TRBD1. The CDR3 is made up of 16 amino acids. V was clipped by 0 bases and J by 9 bases; unmatched bases: 8. In germline, CDR1 is LGHNA, CDR2 YNFKEQ. The CDR3 coding sequence is TGTGCCAGCAGCCAAGAGGGGACAGGGGCGAGGGGTGAGCAGTTCTTC. This gives the protein CASSQEGTGARGEQFF.

The chain is built from TRBV7-9 and TRBJ2-1, with 8 bases that match TRBD1. The length of the CDR3 is 15 residues. V lost 3 bases, J lost 2 bases, and 3 bases stayed unmatched. CDR1 is SEHNR and CDR2 is FQNEAQ in the germline V gene (reference sequence). DNA for the CDR3: TGTGCCAGCAGCTTCGGACAGGGCCCCTACAATGAGCAGTTCTTC. This sequence encodes CASSFGQGPYNEQFF.

At least ten counts were recorded for this clonotype. This chain joins TRBV7-8 and TRBJ1-1; tentative D call: TRBD1 (6 bases). V lost 6 bases and J lost 4, with 15 bases in between. The CDR3 spans 14 residues. The germline V gene encodes CDR1 SGHVS and CDR2 FQNEAQ. The CDR3 coding sequence is TGTGCCAGCAGAGAACAGGGAATTATCACTGAAGCTTTCTTT. This gives the protein CASREQGIITEAFF.

At least ten counts were recorded for this clonotype. V usage is TRBV7-8 and J usage is TRBJ1-5, with TRBD1 as a possible D gene (5 bases). The CDR3 is 16 residues long. With 0 bases removed from V and 6 bases from J, the gap between germline ends came to 15 bases. Germline V CDR1 and CDR2: SGHVS, FQNEAQ. CDR3 sequence reads: CASSLASAAGGQPQHF. Written as DNA, the CDR3 is TGTGCCAGCAGCTTAGCGTCGGCAGCGGGGGGTCAGCCCCAGCATTTT.

This clonotype was observed at least ten times. V usage is TRBV28 and J usage is TRBJ1-4; D is uncertain. The CDR3 covers 11 residues. The V end was cut by 3 bases, the J end by 4 bases, with 0 bases between. Germline lookup yields CDR1 MDHEN and CDR2 SYDVKM. Here the CDR3 DNA reads TGTGCCAGCAGTTTTAATGAAAAACTGTTTTTT. This gives the protein CASSFNEKLFF.

This clonotype has ten or more counts. The rearrangement links TRBV7-2 to TRBJ2-3, with unresolved D. CDR3 length equals 13 residues. The V end was cut by 1 base, the J end by 5 bases, with 7 bases between. Germline lookup yields CDR1 SGHTA and CDR2 FQGNSA. The CDR3 loop reads CASSLDRGDTQYF. CDR3 nucleotide sequence: TGTGCCAGCAGCTTAGACCGAGGAGATACGCAGTATTTT. Drawing the rest from reference TRBV7-2 and TRBJ2-3, the complete variable domain is GAGVSQSPSNKVTEKGKDVELRCDPISGHTALYWYRQSLGQGLEFLIYFQGNSAPDKSGLPSDRFSAERTGGSVSTLTIQRTQQEDSAVYLCASSLDRGDTQYFGPGTRLTVL.

This clonotype has a count of ten or more. V is TRBV7-2 and J is TRBJ2-5; 8 bases map to TRBD1. The length of the CDR3 is 13 residues. Trimming at V came to 5 bases and at J to 8 bases, leaving 7 bases not matched to a gene. The germline V gene encodes CDR1 SGHTA and CDR2 FQGNSA. The CDR3 sequence is CASSLDREVTQYF. CDR3 nucleotide sequence: TGTGCCAGCAGCCTGGACAGGGAGGTAACCCAGTACTTC. The full variable domain, completed using reference TRBV7-2 and TRBJ2-5, is GAGVSQSPSNKVTEKGKDVELRCDPISGHTALYWYRQSLGQGLEFLIYFQGNSAPDKSGLPSDRFSAERTGGSVSTLTIQRTQQEDSAVYLCASSLDREVTQYFGPGTRLLVL.

This chain uses TRBV12-3 or TRBV12-4 with TRBJ2-7; 8 nucleotides match TRBD1. After removal of 5 bases from V and 2 bases from J, the junction contained 8 bases not matched to a gene. CDR3 length equals 15 residues. CDR3 protein: CASSTTDRAAYEQYF. The CDR3 DNA follows: TGTGCCAGCAGTACTACGGACAGGGCTGCCTACGAGCAGTACTTC.

The chain combines TRBV4-1 with TRBJ2-2; D is ambiguous. Germline V lookup: CDR1 MGHRA, CDR2 YSYEKL. The CDR3 spans 14 residues. The V and J ends lost 0 bases and 4 bases respectively, with 6 bases between them. The CDR3 is CASSQDTGTGELFF. CDR3 sequence (DNA): TGCGCCAGCAGCCAAGATACGGGCACCGGGGAGCTGTTTTTT.

There are a few counts of this clonotype. The chain joins TRBV28 to TRBJ2-7; D call uncertain. Trimming took 7 bases from V and 5 from J, leaving 24 bases between them. The germline V gene has CDR1 MDHEN and CDR2 SYDVKM. The CDR3 consists of 16 residues. The CDR3 DNA follows: TGTGCCAGCAAAAGGAATTTGAAGATTGTATCACACGAGCAGTACTTC. It encodes CASKRNLKIVSHEQYF.

This clonotype was picked up many times. This sequence joins TRBV7-2 and TRBJ1-1; D is ambiguous. The CDR3 covers 13 residues. The V end was cut by 6 bases, the J end by 1 base, with 9 bases between. The V gene's germline CDR1 is SGHTA and CDR2 FQGNSA. The chain's CDR3 is CASSFRQNTEAFF. CDR3 bases: TGTGCCAGCAGTTTCCGTCAGAACACTGAAGCTTTCTTT.

This clonotype has more than one count but fewer than ten. Here the CDR3 reads CASSIDPEAYEQYF. DNA for the CDR3: TGTGCCAGTAGTATTGATCCGGAGGCCTACGAGCAGTACTTC. V gene TRBV19 combines with J gene TRBJ2-7; D might be TRBD2 (5 bases). Trimming stripped 3 bases from V and 2 bases from J, with 11 bases between. Germline V gene lookup returns CDR1 LNHDA and CDR2 SQIVND (reference sequence). The CDR3 extends over 14 amino acids.

This clonotype has at least ten counts. The rearrangement joins TRBV2 to TRBJ2-3, with 7 nucleotides matching TRBD2. Trimming cost V 7 bases and J 0 bases; bases outside gene matches: 7. This CDR3 has 15 residues. Germline CDR1 reads SNHLY; CDR2 reads FYNNEI. The CDR3 protein is CASTGRGSSTDTQYF. The CDR3 nucleotides are TGTGCCAGCACGGGGAGGGGCTCTAGCACAGATACGCAGTATTTT.

This clonotype was detected only a few times. The CDR3 protein is CASSDGNQPQHF. The CDR3 nucleotides are TGTGCCAGTTCCGATGGAAATCAGCCCCAGCATTTT. J is TRBJ1-5 and V is TRBV19; D gene unclear. This CDR3 has 12 residues. V lost 8 bases and J lost 4, with 9 bases in between. Germline V lookup: CDR1 LNHDA, CDR2 SQIVND (reference sequence).

At least ten counts were recorded for this clonotype. This chain connects TRBV7-2 to TRBJ1-5; 7 positions agree with TRBD1. J was trimmed by 5 bases and V by 4 bases; bases with no gene match: 8. Germline values: CDR1 SGHTA, CDR2 FQGNSA. The CDR3 runs 15 residues. The CDR3, as DNA: TGTGCCAGCAGCTACGGACGGGACAGCTATCAGCCCCAGCATTTT. It specifies CASSYGRDSYQPQHF.

This clonotype was observed a handful of times. The V and J genes are TRBV6-4 and TRBJ1-6, with 8 bases aligning to TRBD1. Trimming removed 8 bases from V and 8 bases from J; junction bases left unmatched: 8. CDR1 and CDR2 from the germline V gene are MRHNA and SNTAGT. This CDR3 has 14 residues. The CDR3, as DNA: TGTGCCAGCCGAGAGACAGGGGAGGATTCACCCCTCCACTTT. It codes for CASRETGEDSPLHF.

The sample holds many counts of this clonotype. The chain uses TRBV7-9 and TRBJ1-2, with 7 positions matching TRBD1. From germline, CDR1 is SEHNR and CDR2 FQNEAQ (reference sequence). The V and J ends lost 2 bases and 8 bases, in that order; junction bases with no gene match: 26. This CDR3 is built from 20 residues. The CDR3 loop is CASSLPNLAPGQYQSLGYTF. The CDR3 nucleotides read TGTGCCAGCAGCTTACCGAACTTAGCCCCGGGACAGTACCAGAGCCTAGGCTACACCTTC.

In this sample, this clonotype turned up many times. The CDR3 region has the DNA TGTGCCAGCAGCTTCCCCCGGGACAGTAACTATGGCTACACCTTC. It yields the protein CASSFPRDSNYGYTF. V and J are TRBV7-2 and TRBJ1-2, with 7 bases identical to TRBD1. Germline values: CDR1 SGHTA, CDR2 FQGNSA. V gave up 3 bases and J gave up 1 base; unmatched junction bases: 5. The CDR3 loop spans 15 amino acids.

This clonotype was counted at least ten times. J is TRBJ2-1 and V is TRBV30; D might be TRBD1 (5 bases). CDR1 and CDR2 (germline): GTSNPN, SVGIG (reference sequence). The CDR3 extends over 13 amino acids. The V end lost 0 bases, the J end lost 5 bases, and 8 bases lay between the germline ends. CDR3 DNA: TGTGCCTGGAGTGTGCGACAGAACAATGAGCAGTTCTTC. Its protein is CAWSVRQNNEQFF.

The gene calls are TRBV19 and TRBJ2-7, with 8 bases matching TRBD2. The CDR3 runs 14 residues. CDR1 LNHDA and CDR2 SQIVND come from the germline V gene (reference sequence). Losses at the gene ends were 5 bases for V and 6 bases for J; bases not matched to a gene: 9. In DNA form, the CDR3 reads TGTGCCAGTAGTTCCAGCGGGAGTCTTCCCGAGCAGTACTTC. Translating it yields CASSSSGSLPEQYF.